This T cell receptor (beta chain) was sequenced in a study of blood T cell repertoires in COVID-19. The CDR3 covers 15 residues. From germline, CDR1 is LNHDA and CDR2 SQIVND (reference sequence). The V segment lost 5 bases and the J segment 3 bases; nucleotides outside the gene matches: 8. The table lists this clone with a count of one. As handled by the study authors: For nucleated cells, counts were estimated from reference gene primer amplification. Data came from immunoSEQ multiplex PCR; TCRdb stores just in-frame clones and leaves some out. The V and J calls and clone size come from that table; D and trimming were worked out from the DNA. The repertoire includes 150,000 to 200,000 clones, 89% of them detected once, and around 7% sits in the top ten.

The chain links TRBV19 to TRBJ2-7; the match to TRBD1 covers 9 bases. Sequencing used peripheral blood. This receptor was obtained from a man aged 35 to 55 with acute or convalescent COVID-19. The CDR3 sequence: CASSDRDRANYEQYF. CDR3 sequence (DNA): TGTGCCAGTAGTGACCGGGACAGGGCAAACTACGAGCAGTACTTC.